The 21 T cell receptor beta chains in this list originate from one sample, sequenced in a study of monozygotic twins with inflammatory bowel disease. TCRdb reprocessed the 5' RACE reads; each CDR3 protein has one entry and no DNA is given. The record lists some 440,000 distinct CDR3 sequences, of which the ten most abundant hold 2.4%. The sequenced sample consisted of blood. The receptor source for this set is a human donor with ulcerative colitis or Crohn's disease, or a healthy co-twin of an affected twin (not recorded which).

The chain joins TRBV20-1 to TRBJ2-4; TCRdb returns TRBD2, unconfirmable since there is no DNA. Germline lookup yields CDR1 DFQATT and CDR2 SNEGSKA (reference sequence). CDR3 size: 15 residues. CDR3 protein: CSAPGTLSVKNIQYF.

This chain connects TRBV10-3 to TRBJ1-2. The CDR3 is 12 residues long. The germline CDR1 and CDR2 sequences are ENHRY and SYGVKD. The CDR3 reads CAISDQAYGYTF.

V usage is TRBV20-1 and J usage is TRBJ2-1; TCRdb outputs TRBD1, but without DNA this stays unchecked. The V gene's germline CDR1 is DFQATT and CDR2 SNEGSKA (reference sequence). The CDR3 has 15 amino acids. The CDR3 is CRVPSGRGAHNEQFF.

The chain recombines TRBV20-1 with TRBJ2-1; checking the TCRdb D call of TRBD2 is not possible without DNA. The CDR3 length is 22 residues. Germline V gives CDR1 DFQATT, CDR2 SNEGSKA (reference sequence). The CDR3 reads CSARDSPRLASGRAGSYNEQFF.

The rearrangement joins TRBV5-1 to TRBJ1-1; checking the TCRdb D call of TRBD1 is not possible without DNA. The CDR3 is made up of 13 amino acids. Germline CDR1 reads SGHRS; CDR2 reads YFSETQ. The CDR3 region is CASSQMGHTEAFF.

The chain recombines TRBV5-5 with TRBJ2-3; TCRdb lists TRBD2, though no DNA is available to test this call. Germline CDR1 SGHKS, CDR2 YYEKEE (reference sequence). This CDR3 has 14 amino acids. CDR3 protein: CASSPTGGLDTQYF.

The V call is TRBV5-1, the J call TRBJ2-3; TCRdb selects TRBD2, and the lack of DNA leaves this call unchecked. Germline assignment: CDR1 SGHRS and CDR2 YFSETQ. The CDR3 sequence is 16 residues long. Here the CDR3 reads CASSLGGLAGGLGQYF.

V is TRBV20-1 and J is TRBJ1-1; TCRdb calls TRBD1, which cannot be checked without DNA. The CDR3 contains 17 residues. CDR1 DFQATT and CDR2 SNEGSKA come from the germline V gene (reference sequence). CDR3 residues: CSASPTAGAGINTEAFF.

The chain is built from TRBV5-1 and TRBJ2-1; TCRdb picks TRBD2, but there is no DNA to check that call. The CDR3 covers 16 residues. Germline CDR1 SGHRS, CDR2 YFSETQ. CDR3: CASSLAWAGGPNEQFF.

The chain combines TRBV5-1 with TRBJ2-5; TCRdb's D call of TRBD1 is untestable without DNA. From germline, CDR1 is SGHRS and CDR2 YFSETQ. This CDR3 region has 15 residues. CDR3 loop: CASSLGSDSQETQYF. Full variable domain (remainder filled in from reference TRBV5-1 and TRBJ2-5): KAGVTQTPRYLIKTRGQQVTLSCSPISGHRSVSWYQQTPGQGLQFLFEYFSETQRNKGNFPGRFSGRQFSNSRSEMNVSTLELGDSALYLCASSLGSDSQETQYFGPGTRLLVL.

The chain couples TRBV27 to TRBJ2-1; the D call of TRBD1 rests on TCRdb alone, since no DNA is present to check it. The CDR3 length is 16 residues. The germline CDR1 and CDR2 sequences are MNHEY and SMNVEV (reference sequence). The chain's CDR3 is CASSFSRDSPTNEQFF.

V gene TRBV7-7 combines with J gene TRBJ2-2; TCRdb gives TRBD1 as the D gene, but with no DNA this cannot be confirmed. This CDR3 spans 14 amino acids. From germline, CDR1 is SSHAT and CDR2 FNYEAQ (reference sequence). The CDR3 region is CASSLGQDHEELFF.

This chain joins TRBV12-3 or TRBV12-4 and TRBJ1-4; TCRdb calls TRBD1, which cannot be checked without DNA. The CDR3 is made up of 15 amino acids. The CDR3 loop reads CASSFRTIRGEKLFF.

The chain joins TRBV5-6 to TRBJ2-5. CDR1 is SGHDT, CDR2 YYEEEE, per germline. This CDR3 is 13 amino acids long. The CDR3 sequence: CASSLRWGETQYF.

The chain uses TRBV12-3 or TRBV12-4 and TRBJ2-1; TCRdb picks TRBD1, but there is no DNA to check that call. The CDR3 loop spans 14 amino acids. CDR3 protein: CASSIYRDHNEQFF.

The CDR3 sequence is CASSSTGTYNEQFF. This rearrangement joins TRBV27 to TRBJ2-1; TCRdb's D call, TRBD1, is unchecked because there is no DNA. The CDR3 covers 14 residues. CDR1 MNHEY and CDR2 SMNVEV come from the germline V gene (reference sequence).

This chain connects TRBV7-9 to TRBJ2-5. The CDR3 is made up of 14 amino acids. CDR1 SEHNR and CDR2 FQNEAQ come from the germline V gene (reference sequence). This chain's CDR3 is CASSLLESQETQYF.

The V call is TRBV6-4, the J call TRBJ2-3. This CDR3 spans 15 amino acids. Germline assignment: CDR1 MRHNA and CDR2 SNTAGT. The CDR3 region is CASSEGLLGTDTQYF.

This CDR3 reads CASSSRGAGRTDTQYF. The rearrangement uses TRBV5-1 and TRBJ2-3; TCRdb outputs TRBD2, but without DNA this stays unchecked. Germline V gives CDR1 SGHRS, CDR2 YFSETQ. The CDR3 consists of 16 residues.

The chain couples TRBV2 to TRBJ1-5; TCRdb returns TRBD1, unconfirmable since there is no DNA. CDR1 and CDR2 from the germline V gene are SNHLY and FYNNEI. The CDR3 is made up of 12 amino acids. The CDR3: CASTRGSQPQHF.

The gene calls are TRBV12-3 or TRBV12-4 and TRBJ2-7; TCRdb returns TRBD1, unconfirmable since there is no DNA. The CDR3 runs to 14 residues. The CDR3 sequence: CASSDRGISYEQYF.